The 32 T cell receptor beta chains listed next were all sequenced from one sample in a study of blood T cell repertoires in COVID-19. Here immunoSEQ multiplex PCR was the method, and the copy in TCRdb shows in-frame clones only, minus some. This sample has 170,000 or so clones, with approximately 86% found just once. The sample taken for sequencing was peripheral blood. The receptors here all came from a man aged 40-55 years with active or convalescent COVID-19.

The CDR3: CSGKGAYEQYF. The CDR3 DNA follows: TGCAGTGGAAAGGGGGCTTACGAGCAGTACTTC. The gene calls are TRBV20-1 and TRBJ2-7; 7 bases line up with TRBD1. With V trimmed by 7 bases and J by 4 bases, 4 bases remained unmatched. CDR1 DFQATT and CDR2 SNEGSKA come from the germline V gene (reference sequence). There are 11 residues in the CDR3.

The CDR3 DNA sequence: TGTGCCAGCAGTGAATGGGGCAGGGGTGATGGCTACACCTTC. Its translation: CASSEWGRGDGYTF. This chain joins TRBV6-1 and TRBJ1-2, with a possible D match to TRBD1 (6 bases). The ends were cut back, 2 bases at V and 6 bases at J, with 13 bases in the middle. Germline CDR1 reads MNHNS; CDR2 reads SASEGT. The CDR3 has 14 amino acids.

J is TRBJ1-2 and V is TRBV6-4, with D possibly being TRBD1 (6 bases). With 6 bases removed from V and 3 bases from J, the gap between germline ends came to 8 bases. The CDR3 has 12 amino acids. From germline, CDR1 is MRHNA and CDR2 SNTAGT. The DNA of the CDR3 is TGTGCCAGCAGCGCAGGGGACTATGGCTACACCTTC. Translated: CASSAGDYGYTF.

V gene TRBV28 combines with J gene TRBJ1-2, with 7 bases that match TRBD1. Unmatched junction bases numbered 5, after V lost 3 bases and J lost 4 bases. The CDR3 runs 14 residues. Germline V gene lookup returns CDR1 MDHEN and CDR2 SYDVKM. DNA for the CDR3: TGTGCCAGCAGTTTCCAAACAGGGGTCTATGGCTACACCTTC. It is translated as CASSFQTGVYGYTF.

The chain links TRBV29-1 to TRBJ1-1, with 8 bases aligning to TRBD1. V trimming: 5 bases; J trimming: 4 bases; junction bases outside the gene matches: 3. The CDR3 extends over 12 amino acids. The germline V gene encodes CDR1 SQVTM and CDR2 ANQGSEA. CDR3 loop: CSVQQGVTEAFF. The CDR3 DNA sequence: TGCAGCGTTCAACAGGGGGTCACTGAAGCTTTCTTT.

The chain uses TRBV14 and TRBJ1-4; D unclear. The germline CDR1 and CDR2 sequences are SGHDN and FVKESK. This CDR3 has 12 residues. The V and J ends lost 5 bases and 8 bases respectively, with 9 bases between them. CDR3 DNA: TGTGCCAGCAGCAAGCTTACCGAAAAACTGTTTTTT. It translates to CASSKLTEKLFF.

This clone was recorded a few times. J is TRBJ2-5 and V is TRBV5-1; 9 bases line up with TRBD1. CDR1 is SGHRS, CDR2 YFSETQ, per germline. The CDR3 has 14 amino acids. V lost 4 bases to trimming and J lost 5 bases; unmatched junction nucleotides: 6. The CDR3 protein is CASSETGGLETQYF. The CDR3 region has the DNA TGCGCCAGCAGCGAAACAGGGGGCCTTGAGACCCAGTACTTC.

This chain joins TRBV27 and TRBJ2-7; D perhaps matches TRBD2 (7 bases). The CDR3 covers 16 residues. With 2 bases removed from V and 0 bases from J, the gap between germline ends came to 14 bases. CDR1 is MNHEY, CDR2 SMNVEV, per germline (reference sequence). The CDR3 here is CASSLNGGGVSYEQYF. In DNA form, the CDR3 reads TGTGCCAGCAGTTTAAATGGAGGGGGGGTCTCCTACGAGCAGTACTTC.

This clone has just one count. This sequence joins TRBV3-1 (or the pseudogene TRBV3-2) and TRBJ1-3, with D perhaps matching TRBD1 (5 bases). This CDR3 comprises 17 residues. V was shortened by 2 bases and J by 2 bases, with 16 bases between the two germline ends. Germline assignment: CDR1 LGHDT and CDR2 YNNKEL (reference sequence). CDR3 DNA sequence: TGTGCCAGCAGCCAACTAACGCGTAGGGGCACTGGAAACACCATATATTTT. Translation: CASSQLTRRGTGNTIYF.

The V gene is TRBV11-3, the J gene TRBJ1-6, with unresolved D. Germline CDR1 and CDR2: SGHNT and YENEEA. The CDR3 covers 13 residues. Trimming took off 2 bases at V and 7 bases at J, with 6 bases between the two ends. CDR3 amino acids: CASSLLQNSPLHF. DNA for the CDR3: TGTGCCAGCAGCTTACTACAGAATTCACCCCTCCACTTT.

The J gene is TRBJ2-5, the V gene TRBV11-2; tentative D call: TRBD1 (5 bases). This CDR3 has 14 amino acids. V was cut by 1 base and J by 1 base, with 7 bases left in between. Germline V lookup: CDR1 SGHAT, CDR2 FQNNGV. CDR3: CASSLGQIQETQYF. CDR3 nucleotide sequence: TGTGCCAGCAGCTTAGGACAGATCCAAGAGACCCAGTACTTC.

The V and J genes are TRBV11-1 and TRBJ2-1, with 9 bases identical to TRBD1. Germline CDR1 SGHAT, CDR2 FQDESV (reference sequence). This CDR3 has 15 amino acids. Trimming took 4 bases from V and 7 from J; bases not matched to a gene: 8. CDR3 in DNA: TGTGCCAGCAGCTCCACCGGGACAGGGAATAATGAGCAGTTCTTC. This gives the protein CASSSTGTGNNEQFF. Supplemented by reference TRBV11-1 and TRBJ2-1, the full variable domain reads EAEVAQSPRYKITEKSQAVAFWCDPISGHATLYWYRQILGQGPELLVQFQDESVVDDSQLPKDRFSAERLKGVDSTLKIQPAELGDSAMYLCASSSTGTGNNEQFFGPGTRLTVL.

Notes on this clone: Its ends do not fully match the called genes, so a read error is possible. The chain has TRBV24-1 and TRBJ2-7; D may be TRBD1 (6 bases). The CDR3 runs 14 residues. Germline CDR1 reads KGHDR; CDR2 reads SFDVKD. Here the CDR3 DNA reads TGTGCCACCAGTGACAGGGGAAGCTCCAACGAGCAGTACTTC. Translating it yields CATSDRGSSNEQYF.

In this sample, this clone turned up once. The CDR3 spells CASSLVGGGSSYEQYF. CDR3 sequence (DNA): TGTGCCAGCAGCTTAGTGGGCGGGGGAAGCTCCTACGAGCAGTACTTC. This sequence joins TRBV7-9 and TRBJ2-7; 7 bases match TRBD2. The CDR3 spans 16 residues. The V gene end was trimmed by 1 base and the J gene end by 0 bases; junction bases not matched to a gene: 6. CDR1 and CDR2 (germline): SEHNR, FQNEAQ (reference sequence).

Details on this clone: The junction departs from the called germline gene at one end, perhaps through a read error. This chain uses TRBV5-4 with TRBJ1-2, with a possible D match to TRBD1 (6 bases). The CDR3 extends over 13 amino acids. In germline, CDR1 is SGHNT, CDR2 YYREEE (reference sequence). The CDR3 nucleotides are TGTGCCAGCAGCTTGCCAGGGGATTATGGCAACACCTTC. Its translation: CASSLPGDYGNTF.

The genes are TRBV2 and TRBJ1-6, with D possibly being TRBD1 (5 bases). V was cut by 6 bases and J by 0 bases, with 9 bases left in between. In germline, CDR1 is SNHLY, CDR2 FYNNEI. This CDR3 spans 15 amino acids. Here the CDR3 DNA reads TGTGCCAGCAGACGACAGAGCTCCTATAATTCACCCCTCCACTTT. This encodes CASRRQSSYNSPLHF.

The chain combines TRBV10-3 with TRBJ2-1, with 7 bases matching TRBD1. The ends lost 3 bases at V and 5 bases at J; junction bases unmatched: 10. This CDR3 has 16 residues. Germline CDR1 reads ENHRY; CDR2 reads SYGVKD. The CDR3 DNA reads as TGTGCCATCAGTGAACCTCGACAGGGACGGGACAATGAGCAGTTCTTC. This encodes CAISEPRQGRDNEQFF.

The rearrangement links TRBV19 to TRBJ1-1; 8 nucleotides agree with TRBD1. Trimming took 10 bases from V and 1 from J; bases not matched to a gene: 5. The CDR3 sequence is 13 residues long. CDR1 is LNHDA and CDR2 is SQIVND in the germline V gene (reference sequence). Written as DNA, the CDR3 is TGTGCCACCCAGGACAGGGAGAACACTGAAGCTTTCTTT. Translated, it gives CATQDRENTEAFF.

This clone was seen a few times. The chain employs TRBV21-1 and TRBJ1-5; TRBD1 is the table's D call, not checked against the DNA. TRBV21-1 is described as a pseudogene. The length of the CDR3 is 18 residues. In DNA form, the CDR3 reads TGTGCCAGCAGCAAATTAAAAGGTACGCGGACAGGGTGGCAGCCCCAGCATTTT. Its translation: CASSKLKGTRTGWQPQHF.

The chain employs TRBV4-1 and TRBJ1-2; D possibly corresponds to TRBD1 (5 bases). Between the trimmed V and J ends, which lost 1 base and 8 bases, there was a span of 11 bases. This CDR3 is built from 13 residues. CDR1 MGHRA and CDR2 YSYEKL come from the germline V gene. The CDR3 spells CASSQAGGEGYTF. Here the CDR3 DNA reads TGCGCCAGCAGCCAAGCGGGAGGGGAGGGCTACACCTTC.

The chain couples TRBV2 to TRBJ2-7, with D possibly matching TRBD1 (6 bases). This CDR3 has 15 amino acids. Germline CDR1 reads SNHLY; CDR2 reads FYNNEI. Trimming took 6 bases from V and 6 from J, leaving 21 bases between them. CDR3 nucleotide sequence: TGTGCCAGCAGCCTTCCAACAGGGTTAGGGCCCGAGCAGTACTTC. Protein: CASSLPTGLGPEQYF.

V gene TRBV6-6 combines with J gene TRBJ1-6; no firm D call. V shed 4 bases and J shed 10 bases, with 14 bases lying between them. There are 14 residues in the CDR3. CDR1 is MNHNY and CDR2 is SVGAGI in the germline V gene (reference sequence). CDR3 protein: CASSSSTGVSPLHF. In DNA, the CDR3 is TGTGCCAGCAGTTCTTCCACCGGTGTCTCACCCCTCCACTTT.

The chain joins TRBV30 to TRBJ1-2; unclear D gene. The CDR3 runs 12 residues. Germline V lookup: CDR1 GTSNPN, CDR2 SVGIG (reference sequence). With 8 bases removed from V and 6 bases from J, the gap between germline ends came to 16 bases. The CDR3: CAPFSRRDGYTF. In DNA, the CDR3 is TGTGCCCCGTTCAGCAGGAGGGATGGCTACACCTTC.

The V call is TRBV9, the J call TRBJ1-1, with a weak D call TRBD1 (6 bases). Germline V CDR1 and CDR2: SGDLS, YYNGEE. This CDR3 comprises 18 residues. V lost 3 bases and J lost 5, with 26 bases in between. For the CDR3, the DNA is TGTGCCAGCAGCGCGCGTGCGGGGGCGGTTCGTATAGGAACTGAAGCTTTCTTT. This gives the protein CASSARAGAVRIGTEAFF.

The chain employs TRBV21-1 and TRBJ1-5. TRBV21-1 is reported as a pseudogene. The CDR3 length is 15 residues. CDR3 coding DNA: TGTGCCAGCGTTCCACGGGGGGCTTGCAATCAGCCCCAGCATTTT. Its protein is CASVPRGACNQPQHF.

This clone was seen only a few times. The chain links TRBV19 to TRBJ1-1; 9 bases match TRBD1. The germline CDR1 and CDR2 sequences are LNHDA and SQIVND (reference sequence). This CDR3 has 14 amino acids. Trimming cost V 7 bases and J 1 base; bases outside gene matches: 4. CDR3 loop: CASTRDRANTEAFF. The DNA for the CDR3 is TGTGCCAGTACTCGGGACAGGGCGAACACTGAAGCTTTCTTT.

V gene TRBV4-3 combines with J gene TRBJ1-4; the match to TRBD1 covers 7 bases. This CDR3 is 15 amino acids long. The J segment lost 6 bases and the V segment lost 0 bases, leaving 4 bases of the junction unmatched. Germline-derived CDR1 and CDR2 are LGHNA and YSLEER. The CDR3 coding sequence is TGCGCCAGCAGCCAAGATTGGACAGGAGATGAAAAACTGTTTTTT. This codes for CASSQDWTGDEKLFF.

The chain employs TRBV28 and TRBJ2-5; a possible D gene is TRBD2 (5 bases). Germline-derived CDR1 and CDR2 are MDHEN and SYDVKM. The length of the CDR3 is 11 residues. Trimming took 3 bases from V and 9 from J, leaving 8 bases between them. The CDR3: CASSLAGAQYF. The CDR3, as DNA: TGTGCCAGCAGTTTGGCGGGTGCCCAGTACTTC.

This chain joins TRBV2 and TRBJ2-4, with unresolved D. Per the germline V gene, CDR1 is SNHLY and CDR2 is FYNNEI. The CDR3 has 14 residues. Between the trimmed V and J ends, which lost 2 bases and 0 bases, there was a span of 5 bases. CDR3 sequence: CASSEQLAKNIQYF. The CDR3 DNA follows: TGTGCCAGCAGTGAACAGTTAGCCAAAAACATTCAGTACTTC.

Concerning this clone: Other DNA sequences in the sample encode the same CDR3. The chain links TRBV4-1 to TRBJ2-3, with D perhaps TRBD2 (5 bases). The CDR3 extends over 17 amino acids. Trimming left V 0 bases short and J 0 bases short, with 13 bases between. CDR1 and CDR2 (germline): MGHRA, YSYEKL. CDR3 bases: TGCGCCAGCAGCCAAGATCCCCCGGGATCTAGCACAGATACGCAGTATTTT. It encodes CASSQDPPGSSTDTQYF.

This clone was found once. The genes are TRBV28 and TRBJ2-3, with D perhaps TRBD2 (5 bases). From germline, CDR1 is MDHEN and CDR2 SYDVKM. There are 12 residues in the CDR3. V lost 2 bases, J lost 5 bases, and 5 bases lay in between. For the CDR3, the DNA is TGTGCCAGCAGTTTAGAGGGAGATACGCAGTATTTT. Residues: CASSLEGDTQYF.

The V and J genes are TRBV27 and TRBJ1-6; D perhaps matches TRBD1 (6 bases). The CDR3 has 15 residues. Germline V gene data show CDR1 as MNHEY and CDR2 as SMNVEV (reference sequence). Deletions cut 2 bases from V and 6 bases from J, with 11 bases between. CDR3 protein: CASSLEGEINSPLHF. The CDR3 coding sequence is TGTGCCAGCAGTTTAGAGGGGGAGATTAATTCACCCCTCCACTTT.